Listed here is a single T cell receptor beta chain. Germline V lookup: CDR1 LNHDA, CDR2 SQIVND (reference sequence). The CDR3 sequence is 15 residues long. The J segment lost 4 bases and the V segment lost 5 bases, leaving 2 bases of the junction unmatched. The record originates from a study of OX40 agonist ivuxolimab in advanced cancers. Libraries were prepared by immunoSEQ multiplex PCR; TCRdb keeps only in-frame clonotypes and omits some of them. Among 55,000 to 60,000 clones listed, 88% were seen once. The receptor's source is an adult with an advanced solid tumor such as melanoma, head and neck, liver or kidney cancer. The material was CD4+ or CD8+ T cells sorted from blood, obtained in a trial of the OX40 agonist ivuxolimab. The rearrangement uses TRBV19 and TRBJ2-7, with TRBD2 matching over 16 bases. The CDR3 sequence is CASSPGLAGGYEQYF. DNA of the CDR3: TGTGCCAGTAGTCCGGGACTAGCGGGAGGGTACGAGCAGTACTTC.